A single sample gave rise to the 9 T cell receptor beta chains below, sequenced in a study of cytomegalovirus exposure and HLA in healthy donors. The PCR was carried out with 60 Vbeta primers and 13 Jbeta primers. Here immunoSEQ multiplex PCR was the method, and the copy in TCRdb shows in-frame clones only, minus some. The sample has 150,000 or so clones, around four fifths seen once. Sequenced: PBMCs. Source of these receptors: a woman aged 40 to 50 in good health and CMV-seronegative.

The chain has TRBV6-6 and TRBJ2-3, with TRBD1 matching over 9 bases. This CDR3 is 16 amino acids long. J gave up 4 bases and V 2 bases, and 7 bases lay outside the gene matches. The germline CDR1 and CDR2 sequences are MNHNY and SVGAGI (reference sequence). The CDR3: CASSYLPGQGADTQYF. CDR3 DNA sequence: TGTGCCAGCAGTTACCTACCGGGACAGGGTGCAGATACGCAGTATTTT.

V gene TRBV14 combines with J gene TRBJ2-7; 8 nucleotides agree with TRBD2. There are 13 residues in the CDR3. Trimming took 7 bases from V and 1 from J; bases not matched to a gene: 3. Germline values: CDR1 SGHDN, CDR2 FVKESK. In DNA form, the CDR3 reads TGTGCCAGCAAAGCGGGAGCTTCCTACGAGCAGTACTTC. Its translation: CASKAGASYEQYF.

This clone was seen once. The chain has TRBV7-2 and TRBJ2-7; weak D call: TRBD1 (6 bases). The CDR3 is made up of 16 amino acids. Trimming took off 2 bases at V and 7 bases at J, with 21 bases between the two ends. Germline CDR1 is SGHTA and CDR2 is FQGNSA. CDR3 DNA: TGTGCCAGCAGCTTACTCGGACAGACTCTCGGGTGGGAGCAGTACTTC. Protein sequence: CASSLLGQTLGWEQYF.

Regarding this clone: Other nucleotide sequences from this sample produce the same CDR3. J is TRBJ2-7 and V is TRBV14; 10 nucleotides agree with TRBD1. Germline assignment: CDR1 SGHDN and CDR2 FVKESK. The V and J ends lost 3 bases and 0 bases, in that order; junction bases with no gene match: 2. The CDR3 has 15 amino acids. The DNA for the CDR3 is TGTGCCAGCAGCCACGGACAGGGGGGCTCCTACGAGCAGTACTTC. It codes for CASSHGQGGSYEQYF. The full variable domain, completed using reference TRBV14 and TRBJ2-7, is EAGVTQFPSHSVIEKGQTVTLRCDPISGHDNLYWYRRVMGKEIKFLLHFVKESKQDESGMPNNRFLAERTGGTYSTLKVQPAELEDSGVYFCASSHGQGGSYEQYFGPGTRLTVT.

V and J are TRBV4-3 and TRBJ2-1, with unresolved D. The length of the CDR3 is 15 residues. CDR1 is LGHNA, CDR2 YSLEER, per germline. The germline V and J ends were trimmed by 2 bases and 10 bases, with 18 bases remaining between them. The DNA for the CDR3 is TGCGCCAGCAGCCAAATGATGAAAAGTACAGTCGAGCAGTTCTTC. This encodes CASSQMMKSTVEQFF.

Only one count was recorded for this clone. V usage is TRBV7-2 and J usage is TRBJ1-2, with a possible D match to TRBD1 (6 bases). This CDR3 region has 14 residues. Trimming pared 7 bases from V and 0 bases from J, leaving 12 bases between. Germline V lookup: CDR1 SGHTA, CDR2 FQGNSA. This chain's CDR3 is CASTQDSTNYGYTF. CDR3 nucleotides: TGTGCCAGCACCCAGGACAGCACTAACTATGGCTACACCTTC.

The rearrangement joins TRBV28 to TRBJ1-2; D is ambiguous. Trimming shortened V by 6 bases and J by 5 bases, and 4 bases separated the two germline ends. The CDR3 extends over 10 amino acids. Germline CDR1 and CDR2: MDHEN and SYDVKM. The CDR3 DNA follows: TGTGCCAGCAGCAGATATGGCTACACCTTC. It translates to CASSRYGYTF.

The V call is TRBV9, the J call TRBJ2-1, with 10 bases aligning to TRBD2. The CDR3 runs 16 residues. V shed 3 bases and J 3 bases; nucleotides not matched to a gene: 6. CDR1 SGDLS and CDR2 YYNGEE come from the germline V gene. The CDR3, as DNA: TGTGCCAGCAGCGGAGGATCTAGCGGGGGCTACAATGAGCAGTTCTTC. Residues: CASSGGSSGGYNEQFF.

The chain joins TRBV4-2 to TRBJ2-5, with D perhaps TRBD2 (7 bases). Trimming took off 1 base at V and 4 bases at J, with 16 bases between the two ends. The CDR3 extends over 16 amino acids. Germline values: CDR1 LGHNA, CDR2 YNFKEQ. CDR3 sequence: CASSQGVGGGRETQYF. The CDR3 nucleotides read TGTGCCAGCAGCCAAGGGGTGGGAGGGGGACGAGAGACCCAGTACTTC.